A single T cell receptor (beta chain) is shown here with its context. What it binds is not known. From germline, CDR1 is MNHEY and CDR2 SMNVEV (reference sequence). This CDR3 spans 13 amino acids. V shed 2 bases and J shed 5 bases, with 9 bases lying between them. The sample originates from a study of T cells in lung cancer brain metastases. Study-wide results and caveats: Effects of preoperative corticosteroids on T cell infiltration in brain metastases could not be controlled. Brain metastases had fewer unique productive clones than primaries (median about 1,500 versus 4,500).

Profiled with immunoSEQ multiplex PCR; TCRdb holds only in-frame clones, not every one. In the table there are over 1,400 clones, roughly 87% of which are singletons. Tumor areas were macrodissected from 4 to 6 deparaffinized, unstained 10 um sections guided by marked H&E slides. Sample: tumor tissue from a brain metastasis. This sequence was found in a woman aged 45-59 years with non-small cell lung cancer that had spread to the brain. The chain couples TRBV27 to TRBJ1-1; possible D gene TRBD1, 6 bases. The CDR3 is CASSLQGRTEAFF. CDR3 DNA sequence: TGTGCCAGCAGTTTACAGGGGAGGACTGAAGCTTTCTTT.